A single sample is the source of the 20 T cell receptor beta chains below, sequenced in a study of blood T cells in healthy people across ages. PCR was performed a second time for about 7 to 11 cycles using a sample-barcoded 5' primer and a J-beta primer mix. TCRdb fed the 5' RACE reads into MiXCR, producing one record per CDR3 protein. The data contain fewer than 1.5 million distinct CDR3 sequences, around 39% of them seen just once; the ten biggest clones take up 7.9%. The specimen sequenced was blood. Source of these receptors: a woman younger than 30 in good health.

V and J are TRBV18 and TRBJ1-4, with a weak D call TRBD1 (5 bases). Germline assignment: CDR1 KGHSH and CDR2 LQKENI. The ends were cut back, 5 bases at V and 8 bases at J, with 18 bases in the middle. The CDR3 loop spans 15 amino acids. In DNA, the CDR3 is TGTGCCAGCTCAGAAGTCCAGGGATTGGACGAAAAACTGTTTTTT. It codes for CASSEVQGLDEKLFF.

The sample holds a few counts of this clonotype. The CDR3 reads CASRRQTTVYEQYF. The CDR3 nucleotides read TGTGCCAGCAGAAGACAGACCACAGTCTACGAGCAGTACTTC. This chain uses TRBV27 with TRBJ2-7, with D perhaps matching TRBD1 (5 bases). The CDR3 is 14 residues long. V lost 6 bases, J lost 3 bases, and 15 bases lay in between. Germline V gene sequence: CDR1 MNHEY, CDR2 SMNVEV (reference sequence).

This clonotype turned up a few times. This chain connects TRBV3-1 to TRBJ2-5; 8 bases line up with TRBD1. Germline V gene data show CDR1 as LGHDT and CDR2 as YNNKEL (reference sequence). V was clipped by 3 bases and J by 11 bases; unmatched bases: 14. CDR3 length: 15 amino acids. The CDR3 region is CASSHSDRAQEEQYF. CDR3 sequence (DNA): TGTGCCAGCAGCCACTCGGACAGGGCCCAGGAGGAGCAGTACTTC.

This clonotype was counted between two and nine times. This chain joins TRBV18 and TRBJ2-5; no definite D call. V was shortened by 3 bases and J by 3 bases, with 11 bases between the two germline ends. Germline V CDR1 and CDR2: KGHSH, LQKENI. This CDR3 is built from 14 residues. CDR3 nucleotide sequence: TGTGCCAGCTCACCGGGTTTGAAGGAAGAGACCCAGTACTTC. Translation gives CASSPGLKEETQYF. Combining the CDR3 with reference TRBV18 and TRBJ2-5 gives the whole variable domain NAGVMQNPRHLVRRRGQEARLRCSPMKGHSHVYWYRQLPEEGLKFMVYLQKENIIDESGMPKERFSAEFPKEGPSILRIQQVVRGDSAAYFCASSPGLKEETQYFGPGTRLLVL.

This chain links TRBV28 with TRBJ1-5; 9 nucleotides match TRBD1. The CDR3 contains 15 residues. The germline CDR1 and CDR2 sequences are MDHEN and SYDVKM. After removal of 7 bases from V and 4 bases from J, the junction contained 8 bases not matched to a gene. DNA for the CDR3: TGTGCCAGCAACTTCCCGGGACAGGGTAATCAGCCCCAGCATTTT. This codes for CASNFPGQGNQPQHF.

The chain is built from TRBV9 and TRBJ1-2; D remains ambiguous. The CDR3 runs 13 residues. Germline V gene data show CDR1 as SGDLS and CDR2 as YYNGEE. With 2 bases removed from V and 4 bases from J, the gap between germline ends came to 9 bases. The CDR3 region is CASSVRVSYGYTF. The CDR3 region has the DNA TGTGCCAGCAGCGTCCGAGTTAGCTATGGCTACACCTTC.

This clonotype was observed a few times. V usage is TRBV10-3 and J usage is TRBJ2-3, with 8 bases that match TRBD2. Germline CDR1 reads ENHRY; CDR2 reads SYGVKD. Trimming removed 6 bases from V and 3 bases from J; junction bases left unmatched: 11. The CDR3 runs to 16 residues. The CDR3 bases are TGTGCCATCAGCCAGATGAGCGGGAGAGGAACAGATACGCAGTATTTT. This gives the protein CAISQMSGRGTDTQYF.

This clonotype was counted many times. The chain carries TRBV20-1 and TRBJ1-2; D is ambiguous. This CDR3 has 12 residues. Trimming stripped 1 base from V and 0 bases from J, with 3 bases between. Germline V gene lookup returns CDR1 DFQATT and CDR2 SNEGSKA (reference sequence). CDR3 DNA sequence: TGCAGTGCTAGAGTGTCTAACTATGGCTACACCTTC. Translation: CSARVSNYGYTF.

The gene calls are TRBV9 and TRBJ1-5, with D maybe TRBD1 (6 bases). V was trimmed by 0 bases and J by 4 bases, leaving 11 bases between them. The germline CDR1 and CDR2 sequences are SGDLS and YYNGEE. The CDR3 runs 15 residues. The DNA of the CDR3 is TGTGCCAGCAGCGTAGCCCCGGACAGAAATCAGCCCCAGCATTTT. Translating gives CASSVAPDRNQPQHF.

The chain uses TRBV7-6 and TRBJ2-1; D is tentatively TRBD1 or TRBD2 (5 bases each). The V and J ends lost 5 bases and 3 bases respectively, with 11 bases between them. The CDR3 covers 14 residues. Germline CDR1 and CDR2: SGHVS and FNYEAQ. CDR3 in DNA: TGTGCCAGCAGCGGGGGTCCCGACTACAATGAGCAGTTCTTC. Protein product: CASSGGPDYNEQFF.

As to this clonotype: The junction does not match germline at one end; this may be a read error. This chain connects TRBV5-1 to TRBJ2-3; no firm D call. Germline lookup yields CDR1 SGHRS and CDR2 YFSETQ. CDR3 length: 12 amino acids. The CDR3 loop reads CAGREAQDTQYF. The CDR3, as DNA: TGCGCCGGCAGAGAGGCCCAAGATACGCAGTATTTT.

This clonotype has at least ten counts. A much larger clone lies one base from this, so it may be a read error. The rearrangement joins TRBV20-1 to TRBJ2-7; TRBD1 or TRBD2 may be the D gene (5 bases each). V was clipped by 0 bases and J by 7 bases, with 16 bases between them. The CDR3 has 14 residues. Per the germline V gene, CDR1 is DFQATT and CDR2 is SNEGSKA (reference sequence). The CDR3 sequence: CSARDGSRGDEQYF. The CDR3 nucleotides are TGCAGTGCTAGAGATGGCTCCAGAGGGGATGAGCAGTACTTC.

The rearrangement joins TRBV9 to TRBJ2-1, with D maybe TRBD2 (5 bases). This CDR3 region has 16 residues. Trimming pared 0 bases from V and 4 bases from J, leaving 14 bases between. Germline V gene data show CDR1 as SGDLS and CDR2 as YYNGEE. The CDR3 coding sequence is TGTGCCAGCAGCGTAGTGGACTCCCTAACTTACAATGAGCAGTTCTTC. Translation gives CASSVVDSLTYNEQFF.

This clonotype was recorded a few times. The gene calls are TRBV6-5 and TRBJ2-1; TRBD2 is a possible D gene (6 bases). Germline lookup yields CDR1 MNHEY and CDR2 SVGAGI. Trimming pared 2 bases from V and 4 bases from J, leaving 15 bases between. The CDR3 is 16 amino acids. The CDR3 loop reads CASSYGGTAKYNEQFF. CDR3 DNA: TGTGCCAGCAGTTACGGGGGGACTGCCAAGTACAATGAGCAGTTCTTC.

The genes are TRBV10-3 and TRBJ1-2; D uncertain. The CDR3 has 12 residues. Trimming shortened V by 10 bases and J by 0 bases, and 9 bases separated the two germline ends. Germline CDR1 reads ENHRY; CDR2 reads SYGVKD. CDR3 sequence reads: CASKEANYGYTF. CDR3 bases: TGTGCCAGCAAAGAAGCTAACTATGGCTACACCTTC.

The chain has TRBV4-2 and TRBJ2-7; D unclear. The CDR3 sequence is 14 residues long. CDR1 is LGHNA, CDR2 YNFKEQ, per germline. The germline V and J ends were trimmed by 2 bases and 5 bases, with 13 bases remaining between them. The CDR3 here is CASSQMAKGHEQYF. For the CDR3, the DNA is TGTGCCAGCAGCCAAATGGCGAAGGGCCACGAGCAGTACTTC.

The chain couples TRBV9 to TRBJ2-5; TRBD2 aligns across 7 bases. The better agreement between TRBJ2-1 and the DNA end casts doubt on the J call. The CDR3 loop spans 16 amino acids. In germline, CDR1 is SGDLS, CDR2 YYNGEE. CDR3 in DNA: TGTGCCAGCAGCGTAGCGGCTAGCGGTTCCCAAGAGACCCAGTTCTTC. It encodes CASSVAASGSQETQFF.

This chain joins TRBV20-1 and TRBJ2-7; D could derive from TRBD1 or TRBD2 (5 bases each). This CDR3 spans 15 amino acids. Trimming cost V 5 bases and J 9 bases, with 26 bases left between them. Germline-derived CDR1 and CDR2 are DFQATT and SNEGSKA (reference sequence). Written as DNA, the CDR3 is TGCAGTGCTCCCTCCCCGGGACGGACATCTATTGGGCAGTACTTC. The encoded protein is CSAPSPGRTSIGQYF.

The genes are TRBV14 and TRBJ2-7; TRBD2 matches at 8 bases. The CDR3 extends over 15 amino acids. The junction had 11 bases not matched to a gene; V was cut back by 3 bases and J by 7 bases. Germline CDR1 and CDR2: SGHDN and FVKESK. This CDR3 is CASSHPGGPWNEQYF. In DNA form, the CDR3 reads TGTGCCAGCAGCCACCCGGGAGGGCCCTGGAATGAGCAGTACTTC.

The J gene is TRBJ1-1, the V gene TRBV6-5, with 7 bases lining up with TRBD1. The CDR3 consists of 18 residues. With 2 bases clipped from V and 0 bases from J, the junction kept 12 bases outside the gene matches. Germline V gene lookup returns CDR1 MNHEY and CDR2 SVGAGI. The CDR3 region has the DNA TGTGCCAGCAGTTACGGGGAGGGGACAGTCCTAATGAACACTGAAGCTTTCTTT. Its protein is CASSYGEGTVLMNTEAFF.